The present TCR beta chain was sequenced within a study of vaccination and CD4 T cells after COVID-19. Study summary: Stimulation used overlapping spike peptides from SARS-CoV-2, HCoV-NL63, HCoV-OC43 and HCoV-229E. Broader study findings: Median reactive clonotypes, those recognizing SARS-CoV-2, rose from about 22 to 38, not significantly.

From germline, CDR1 is SGHTA and CDR2 FQGNSA. This CDR3 spans 13 amino acids. The V and J ends lost 1 base and 5 bases respectively, with 6 bases between them. The Oncomine TCR Beta short-read assay was applied to DNA of cultured CD4+ T cells. Using its own MiXCR run on the PCR reads, TCRdb lists one record per CDR3 protein. This sample yields about 12,000 distinct CDR3 sequences, of which approximately 60% are seen a single time; just under 9% belongs to the top ten. The treatment: approximately 9-day PBMC culture with coronavirus spike peptide pools or control peptides (ViraFEST assay). TCR sequencing followed the expansion of antigen-specific T cells with peptide pools in ViraFEST. This clonotype was recorded a few times. The antigen remains unidentified.

The sample here was CD4+ T cells from blood, cultured in vitro, taken before SARS-CoV-2 vaccination. The chain uses TRBV7-2 and TRBJ1-5; no clear D. This receptor was obtained from a human donor who had recovered from COVID-19. In nucleotides, the CDR3 is TGTGCCAGCAGCTTAGGCAAGGATCAGCCCCAGCATTTT. Translating gives CASSLGKDQPQHF.